The text below deals with one T cell receptor (beta chain). Full-length variable regions came from constant-region reverse primers plus semi-nested Nested Universal Primer A PCR. From the 5' RACE reads, TCRdb called clonotypes with MiXCR, one entry per CDR3 protein. The repertoire holds about 7,200 distinct CDR3 sequences, 35% to 45% seen once, with approximately 4% in the top ten. Looked up from germline, CDR1 is SGHTA and CDR2 is FQGNSA. V was shortened by 8 bases and J by 2 bases, with 11 bases between the two germline ends. This CDR3 region has 13 residues. CD4+CD45RO+CD25- cells were isolated as memory CD4+ T cells.

This clonotype was obtained from a female donor with breast cancer. The J gene is TRBJ2-3, the V gene TRBV7-2; maybe TRBD2 (5 bases). Sequencing input: memory CD4+ T cells sorted from blood. Sample subset: memory CD4+ T cells, CD4+CD45RO+CD25-. The CDR3 bases are TGTGCCAGCCAACGGGAAGTCACAGATACGCAGTATTTT. Its translation: CASQREVTDTQYF.